Presented here are 10 T cell receptor beta chains from one specimen sequenced in a study of cytomegalovirus exposure and HLA in healthy donors. PCR involved 60 Vbeta and 13 Jbeta primers. TCRdb's copy holds only in-frame clones and misses some; the assay was immunoSEQ multiplex PCR. The sample contains roughly 180,000 clones, roughly 86% of which appear only once. The specimen was PBMCs. The receptors originated from a girl between 10 and 17 years old in good health and CMV-seropositive.

The chain has TRBV29-1 and TRBJ1-6; possible D gene TRBD1, 6 bases. Germline V gene lookup returns CDR1 SQVTM and CDR2 ANQGSEA. Trimming pared 6 bases from V and 0 bases from J, leaving 12 bases between. The CDR3 length is 15 residues. As DNA, the CDR3 is TGCAGCGTCCGGGACACCTACTCCTATAATTCACCCCTCCACTTT. This gives the protein CSVRDTYSYNSPLHF.

This chain uses TRBV5-1 with TRBJ1-3; the D is unclear. CDR3 size: 15 residues. V gave up 0 bases and J gave up 0 bases, with 7 bases separating them. Germline-derived CDR1 and CDR2 are SGHRS and YFSETQ. CDR3 amino acids: CASSLGLSSGNTIYF. Here the CDR3 DNA reads TGCGCCAGCAGCTTGGGACTTAGCTCTGGAAACACCATATATTTT. Full variable domain (outside the CDR3, taken from reference TRBV5-1 and TRBJ1-3): KAGVTQTPRYLIKTRGQQVTLSCSPISGHRSVSWYQQTPGQGLQFLFEYFSETQRNKGNFPGRFSGRQFSNSRSEMNVSTLELGDSALYLCASSLGLSSGNTIYFGEGSWLTVV.

The chain has TRBV27 and TRBJ2-1; 7 bases line up with TRBD1. The length of the CDR3 is 15 residues. The germline V gene encodes CDR1 MNHEY and CDR2 SMNVEV (reference sequence). V lost 1 base to trimming and J lost 5 bases; unmatched junction nucleotides: 5. The CDR3 loop reads CASSLLGQRNNEQFF. Written as DNA, the CDR3 is TGTGCCAGCAGTTTATTGGGACAGCGTAACAATGAGCAGTTCTTC.

V usage is TRBV18 and J usage is TRBJ1-5; weak D call: TRBD1 (5 bases). Germline CDR1 and CDR2: KGHSH and LQKENI. V was cut by 2 bases and J by 5 bases, with 7 bases left in between. This CDR3 has 13 residues. The CDR3 region is CASSPGGDQPQHF. Here the CDR3 DNA reads TGTGCCAGCTCACCAGGGGGGGATCAGCCCCAGCATTTT.

J is TRBJ2-5 and V is TRBV4-1, with no clear D. This CDR3 is 15 amino acids long. Germline V gene data show CDR1 as MGHRA and CDR2 as YSYEKL. V was cut by 0 bases and J by 2 bases, with 10 bases left in between. CDR3 residues: CASSQDYFPQETQYF. CDR3 nucleotides: TGCGCCAGCAGCCAAGACTATTTCCCACAAGAGACCCAGTACTTC.

This chain uses TRBV2 with TRBJ1-2; maybe TRBD1 (6 bases). Per germline, CDR1 SNHLY and CDR2 FYNNEI. Trimming took off 5 bases at V and 2 bases at J, with 15 bases between the two ends. The CDR3 has 15 residues. The CDR3, as DNA: TGTGCCAGCAGTCCCAGGGGAGGGTCCAACTATGGCTACACCTTC. The encoded protein is CASSPRGGSNYGYTF.

V is TRBV11-2 and J is TRBJ1-2, with D perhaps TRBD1 (6 bases). V was shortened by 4 bases and J by 0 bases, with 18 bases between the two germline ends. The germline CDR1 and CDR2 sequences are SGHAT and FQNNGV. The CDR3 length is 17 residues. Here the CDR3 reads CASSSWGQALANYGYTF. CDR3 sequence (DNA): TGTGCCAGCAGCTCCTGGGGGCAGGCATTAGCTAACTATGGCTACACCTTC. Combining the CDR3 with reference TRBV11-2 and TRBJ1-2 gives the whole variable domain EAGVAQSPRYKIIEKRQSVAFWCNPISGHATLYWYQQILGQGPKLLIQFQNNGVVDDSQLPKDRFSAERLKGVDSTLKIQPAKLEDSAVYLCASSSWGQALANYGYTFGSGTRLTVV.

The J gene is TRBJ1-6, the V gene TRBV5-1; a possible D gene is TRBD1 (6 bases). Trimming removed 1 base from V and 8 bases from J, with 13 bases in between. Germline-derived CDR1 and CDR2 are SGHRS and YFSETQ. The CDR3 spans 15 residues. CDR3 sequence: CASSLRPKGDSPLHF. Written as DNA, the CDR3 is TGCGCCAGCAGCTTGCGACCTAAGGGGGATTCACCCCTCCACTTT.

The chain joins TRBV28 to TRBJ1-1; D is unresolved. The CDR3 is 14 residues long. Germline V lookup: CDR1 MDHEN, CDR2 SYDVKM. The V gene lost 5 bases and the J gene lost 1 base, with 11 bases spanning the gap. The CDR3 spells CASSPPPGNTEAFF. The CDR3 DNA reads TGTGCCAGCAGTCCCCCCCCGGGGAACACTGAAGCTTTCTTT.

This clone has just one count. The chain links TRBV5-8 to TRBJ1-6; the D gene is possibly TRBD1 (6 bases). The CDR3 has 16 residues. Germline assignment: CDR1 SGHTS and CDR2 YDEGEE. The V gene lost 5 bases and the J gene lost 13 bases, with 25 bases spanning the gap. CDR3: CASSRRPSDSRNPLHF. The CDR3, as DNA: TGTGCCAGCAGTCGTAGGCCCTCGGACAGCCGGAATCCCCTCCACTTT.